This TCR beta chain came from a study of early T cells in non-severe SARS-CoV-2 infection. To note about this clonotype: Its antigen is currently unknown.

Germline assignment: CDR1 SQVTM and CDR2 ANQGSEA. Trimming took 6 bases from V and 4 from J; bases not matched to a gene: 7. This CDR3 region has 13 residues. Study results and limitations: Database matching using VDJdb favored anti-spike CD8 responses, with private and CD4 specificities left missing.

Individual cDNA molecules carried attached unique molecular identifiers. TCRdb processed the 5' RACE reads anew with MiXCR; each CDR3 protein has one entry. The table records 25,000 to 35,000 distinct CDR3 sequences, about 4.9% of them present only once. This clonotype was sampled from an adult who was a healthcare worker with PCR-confirmed SARS-CoV-2 infection or an uninfected control (not recorded which). The gene calls are TRBV29-1 and TRBJ2-7; 9 bases map to TRBD1. Sequencing used whole blood. The CDR3 DNA follows: TGCAGCGTCGGGACAGGGTTGGTTTACGAGCAGTACTTC. This codes for CSVGTGLVYEQYF.